This is a list of T cell receptor beta chains from one sample in a study of T cell repertoires in cytomegalovirus infection. TCRdb processed the reads anew with MiXCR; each CDR3 protein has one entry. Among approximately 500,000 distinct CDR3 sequences listed, about 11% were seen once. What was sequenced was PBMCs. These TCRs come from a human donor in good health (CMV status not recorded). Some clones in this sample may be carry-over from other donors' samples. Both conserved end residues are part of each CDR3. The D gene is left open where the match is weak. A row's size may be missing; if present it is once, few, many or a size class.

J	V	D	size	CDR3	DNA
TRBJ1-2	TRBV28	.	.	CASDLSGYTF	TGTGCCAGCGATTTGAGTGGCTACACCTTC
TRBJ2-2	TRBV28	.	many	CASTSLNTGELFF	TGTGCCAGCACTTCTTTGAACACCGGGGAGCTGTTTTTT
TRBJ2-7	TRBV10-3	.	few	CAISENRNSYEQYF	TGTGCCATCAGTGAAAACAGGAACTCCTACGAGCAGTACTTC
TRBJ1-1	TRBV7-6	.	many	CASSPQENTEAFF	TGTGCCAGCAGTCCACAGGAGAACACTGAAGCTTTCTTT
TRBJ2-1	TRBV12-3/TRBV12-4	TRBD2	few	CASSPPGLAGKVEQFF	TGTGCCAGCAGTCCCCCGGGACTAGCGGGAAAGGTTGAGCAGTTCTTC
TRBJ1-2	TRBV14	TRBD1	.	CASSRVQGAHGYTF	TGTGCCAGCAGCCGAGTTCAGGGGGCGCATGGCTACACCTTC
TRBJ1-1	TRBV6-5	.	many	CASSHPGAAEAFF	TGTGCCAGCAGTCACCCAGGGGCAGCCGAAGCTTTCTTT
TRBJ2-3	TRBV6-5	TRBD2	few	CASSYDGEGRADTQYF	TGTGCCAGCAGTTACGATGGGGAGGGACGGGCAGATACGCAGTATTTT
TRBJ2-1	TRBV6-6	.	many	CASSWTVRETSYNEQFF	TGTGCCAGCAGTTGGACAGTGCGGGAGACTTCCTACAATGAGCAGTTCTTC
TRBJ1-2	TRBV28	.	few	CASSEQGGGYTF	TGTGCCAGCAGTGAACAGGGAGGGGGCTACACCTTC
TRBJ1-2	TRBV29-1	.	few	CSVEDRGQGGYTF	TGCAGCGTTGAGGATCGGGGGCAGGGTGGCTACACCTTC
TRBJ2-1	TRBV6-4	.	many	CASSTGRNRNNEQFF	TGTGCCAGCAGCACAGGGCGCAACAGGAACAATGAGCAGTTCTTC
TRBJ2-4	TRBV4-1	TRBD2	many	CASSPKDSGRAGDIQYF	TGCGCCAGCAGCCCTAAAGATAGCGGGAGGGCCGGAGACATTCAGTACTTC
TRBJ2-5	TRBV18	TRBD2	few	CASSPLSGGETQYF	TGTGCCAGCTCACCACTGTCGGGGGGAGAGACCCAGTACTTC
TRBJ2-7	TRBV29-1	.	.	CSVVQEGVSYEQYF	TGCAGCGTAGTCCAGGAGGGCGTCTCCTACGAGCAGTACTTC
TRBJ2-1	TRBV7-3	.	many	CASSPGGWSNEQFF	TGTGCCAGCAGCCCCGGGGGTTGGAGCAATGAGCAGTTCTTC
TRBJ2-2	TRBV12-3/TRBV12-4	.	many	CAYPRAGQDTGELFF	TGTGCCTACCCCAGGGCGGGCCAGGACACCGGGGAGCTGTTTTTT
TRBJ2-7	TRBV7-2	TRBD2	many	CASSWGGGSYEQYF	TGTGCCAGCAGCTGGGGGGGGGGCTCCTACGAGCAGTACTTC
TRBJ1-2	TRBV19	TRBD1	many	CASSIRDRNYGYTF	TGTGCCAGTAGTATACGGGACAGAAACTATGGCTACACCTTC
TRBJ2-2	TRBV11-2	TRBD2	many	CASSLNLKERGASNTGELFF	TGTGCCAGCAGCTTAAACCTGAAGGAGCGGGGGGCGTCGAACACCGGGGAGCTGTTTTTT
TRBJ1-1	TRBV6-1	TRBD1	many	CASSSIATGTNTEAFF	TGTGCCAGCAGTTCCATCGCGACAGGGACGAACACTGAAGCTTTCTTT
TRBJ2-3	TRBV7-2	.	many	CASSPGIQGLTTDTQYF	TGTGCCAGCAGCCCTGGGATCCAGGGACTTACCACAGATACGCAGTATTTT
TRBJ2-7	TRBV4-2	TRBD2	many	CASSQGLLAGGPEKQYF	TGTGCCAGCAGCCAAGGCCTGCTAGCGGGAGGGCCTGAGAAGCAGTACTTC
TRBJ2-1	TRBV20-1	.	many	CSATGLNEQFF	TGCAGTGCTACGGGACTCAATGAGCAGTTCTTC
TRBJ1-3	TRBV6-6	.	few	CARFLRTALSGNTIYF	TGTGCCAGGTTCTTAAGGACAGCGCTATCTGGAAACACCATATATTTT
TRBJ1-3	TRBV30	.	few	CAWSVGTSGNTIYF	TGTGCCTGGAGTGTAGGGACCTCTGGAAACACCATATATTTT
TRBJ2-5	TRBV6-1	.	many	CASSEGPQGPETQYF	TGTGCCAGCAGTGAGGGCCCCCAGGGCCCGGAGACCCAGTACTTC
TRBJ2-7	TRBV15	.	few	CATSREADNEQYF	TGTGCCACCAGCAGAGAGGCAGATAACGAGCAGTACTTC
TRBJ2-1	TRBV7-9	TRBD2	many	CASSYGLAGRYEQFF	TGTGCCAGCAGCTACGGACTAGCGGGACGGTATGAGCAGTTCTTC
TRBJ2-1	TRBV20-1	.	few	CSARDSRESYNEQFF	TGCAGTGCTAGAGACTCCCGGGAGAGCTACAATGAGCAGTTCTTC
TRBJ2-5	TRBV28	TRBD1	many	CASSPGTGGGETQYF	TGTGCCAGCAGCCCCGGGACAGGGGGCGGTGAGACCCAGTACTTC
TRBJ2-6	TRBV29-1	.	few	CSVEANNRGANVLTF	TGCAGCGTTGAGGCGAATAATCGTGGGGCCAACGTCCTGACTTTC
TRBJ2-3	TRBV20-1	TRBD2	few	CSAVSSGSRSRTQYF	TGCAGTGCTGTCTCTAGCGGGAGTAGGTCCCGCACGCAGTATTTT
TRBJ2-5	TRBV5-1	TRBD1	many	CASRRGTGGSVAETQYF	TGCGCCAGCAGGCGTGGGACAGGGGGCTCCGTGGCGGAGACCCAGTACTTC
TRBJ1-2	TRBV29-1	.	.	CSVDHVSGYTF	TGCAGTGTTGACCATGTGTCGGGCTACACCTTC
TRBJ2-5	TRBV6-1	TRBD1	.	CASSGPRTGKYQETQYF	TGTGCCAGCAGTGGGCCCCGGACAGGGAAGTACCAAGAGACCCAGTACTTC
TRBJ2-1	TRBV3-1	.	few	CASSLGPTEQFF	TGTGCCAGCAGCTTAGGGCCGACTGAGCAGTTCTTC
TRBJ2-2	TRBV7-8	.	many	CASSSRREETGELFF	TGTGCCAGCAGCTCTCGGCGAGAAGAAACCGGGGAGCTGTTTTTT
TRBJ2-6	TRBV4-2	TRBD2	many	CASSQGLAGSSGANVLTF	TGTGCCAGCAGCCAAGGGCTAGCGGGGAGCTCTGGGGCCAACGTCCTGACTTTC
TRBJ2-7	TRBV5-4	TRBD2	.	CASSSGTSGNYEQYF	TGTGCCAGCAGCTCCGGGACTAGCGGGAACTACGAGCAGTACTTC
TRBJ2-2	TRBV7-6	.	many	CASSLGTPQVGELFF	TGTGCCAGCAGCTTAGGGACACCCCAAGTCGGGGAGCTGTTTTTT
TRBJ2-7	TRBV19	TRBD1	many	CASSGRDSRTEQYF	TGTGCCAGTAGTGGAAGGGACAGTCGAACCGAGCAGTACTTC
TRBJ2-5	TRBV7-2	TRBD1	many	CASSPTRQGTWETQYF	TGTGCCAGCAGCCCCACCCGACAGGGAACATGGGAGACCCAGTACTTC
TRBJ1-2	TRBV15	.	.	CATSGRVGYGYTF	TGTGCCACCAGCGGCAGGGTAGGCTATGGCTACACCTTC
TRBJ1-3	TRBV14	.	many	CASSQDVSGNTIYF	TGTGCCAGCAGCCAAGATGTTTCGGGAAACACCATATATTTT
TRBJ1-6	TRBV6-1	.	many	CASSGGAVNSPLHF	TGTGCCAGCAGTGGCGGGGCAGTCAATTCACCCCTCCACTTT
TRBJ2-2	TRBV24-1	TRBD1	many	CATSPGTGNTGELFF	TGTGCCACCAGTCCCGGGACAGGCAACACCGGGGAGCTGTTTTTT
TRBJ2-6	TRBV27	TRBD2	few	CASSLPGGAGANVLTF	TGTGCCAGCAGTTTACCGGGGGGGGCCGGGGCCAACGTCCTGACTTTC
TRBJ1-2	TRBV2	.	many	CASIVQTGGYTF	TGTGCCAGCATAGTACAGACGGGGGGCTACACCTTC
TRBJ2-2	TRBV5-1	TRBD1	.	CASSLAGQATGELFF	TGCGCCAGCAGCTTGGCGGGACAGGCCACCGGGGAGCTGTTTTTT
TRBJ2-2	TRBV7-2	.	many	CASRLRSNTGELFF	TGTGCCAGCAGGTTAAGGTCCAACACCGGGGAGCTGTTTTTT
TRBJ1-2	TRBV6-6	TRBD1	many	CASSPTGLNYGYTF	TGTGCCAGCAGCCCGACAGGGTTAAACTATGGCTACACCTTC
TRBJ2-1	TRBV20-1	TRBD2	.	CSARDLLAGGRDYNEQFF	TGCAGTGCTAGAGATTTACTAGCGGGGGGGAGAGACTACAATGAGCAGTTCTTC
TRBJ2-7	TRBV7-2	.	many	CASSKSYEQYF	TGTGCCAGCAGCAAATCCTACGAGCAGTACTTC